The rows below give T cell receptor beta chains drawn from one sample of a study of T cells after yellow fever vaccination. Each CDR3 protein is one row after TCRdb ran MiXCR on the 5' RACE reads. The table lists 200,000 to 250,000 distinct CDR3 sequences, approximately 3% of them singletons. Material: CD4+ T cells sorted from PBMCs, obtained 10 days after the yellow fever booster vaccination. The source of these receptors is a man between 18 and 29 years old who received the YFV17D yellow fever vaccine. The CDR3 runs from the conserved cysteine through the conserved F or W. A D gene is named only where the DNA matches it firmly. Clone size is shown for a subset of rows, as once, few, many or a class of expanded clone.

J,V,size,D,CDR3,DNA
TRBJ2-1,TRBV5-6,many,-,CASSLESGGPINEQFF,TGTGCCAGCAGCTTGGAATCGGGGGGCCCGATTAATGAGCAGTTCTTC
TRBJ2-1,TRBV6-6,many,-,CASTMDGAKRGTF,TGTGCCAGCACCATGGACGGGGCCAAACGGGGTACCTTC
TRBJ1-5,TRBV6-5,-,-,CASSYSNRVGQPQHF,TGTGCCAGCAGTTACTCGAACAGGGTGGGTCAGCCCCAGCATTTT
TRBJ1-6,TRBV28,-,-,CASRYNSPLHF,TGTGCCAGCAGGTATAATTCACCCCTCCACTTT
TRBJ1-5,TRBV3-1,many,-,CASSQDAGPNQPQHF,TGTGCCAGCAGCCAAGATGCAGGGCCCAATCAGCCCCAGCATTTT
TRBJ2-3,TRBV5-6,few,-,CASSLGASSIQDTQYF,TGTGCCAGCAGCTTGGGCGCGTCTAGCATCCAAGATACGCAGTATTTT
TRBJ1-2,TRBV4-3,-,-,CASCQGPTGKLGYTF,TGCGCCAGCTGCCAAGGTCCGACAGGCAAGTTAGGCTACACCTTC
TRBJ2-5,TRBV5-1,many,-,CASSSQEAETQYF,TGCGCCAGCAGCTCCCAGGAGGCAGAGACCCAGTACTTC
TRBJ2-2,TRBV5-1,many,-,CASSFSADFTGELFF,TGCGCCAGCAGCTTTTCGGCGGATTTCACCGGGGAGCTGTTTTTT
TRBJ2-3,TRBV4-3,many,TRBD2,CASSQAAGETDTQYF,TGCGCCAGCAGCCAAGCTGCGGGGGAGACAGATACGCAGTATTTT
TRBJ2-7,TRBV29-1,-,-,CSVVGRSSYEQYF,TGCAGCGTTGTAGGCAGATCATCCTACGAGCAGTACTTC
TRBJ2-3,TRBV3-1,-,TRBD1,CASGGTGDTQYF,TGTGCCAGCGGGGGGACAGGGGATACGCAGTATTTT
TRBJ1-1,TRBV18,-,-,CASSPYLSGDEAFF,TGTGCCAGCTCACCCTATCTATCAGGCGACGAAGCTTTCTTT
TRBJ1-1,TRBV29-1,few,-,CSVAEGGAYTEAFF,TGCAGCGTGGCAGAGGGGGGGGCTTACACTGAAGCTTTCTTT
TRBJ2-5,TRBV2,many,-,CASSEVRGGETQYF,TGTGCCAGCAGTGAGGTCAGGGGAGGAGAGACCCAGTACTTC
TRBJ1-4,TRBV7-2,-,-,CASSPRGQGNNEKLFF,TGTGCCAGCAGCCCGCGTGGGCAGGGCAATAATGAAAAACTGTTTTTT
TRBJ2-3,TRBV7-3,-,-,CASSRVGTQSTDTQYF,TGTGCCAGCAGCCGCGTGGGGACCCAAAGCACAGATACGCAGTATTTT
TRBJ2-1,TRBV10-3,few,-,CAISPRGGTGEQFF,TGTGCCATCAGTCCCCGAGGGGGGACGGGTGAGCAGTTCTTC
TRBJ2-1,TRBV27,many,TRBD1,CASSFQRDSYNEQFF,TGTGCCAGCAGTTTTCAACGGGACAGCTACAATGAGCAGTTCTTC
TRBJ2-5,TRBV20-1,few,-,CSARGDASPETQYF,TGCAGTGCTAGGGGTGACGCTTCGCCGGAGACCCAGTACTTC
TRBJ2-1,TRBV7-8,many,TRBD1,CASRQKPQGAPIENEQFF,TGTGCCAGCAGACAAAAGCCCCAGGGGGCACCAATAGAGAATGAGCAGTTCTTC
TRBJ1-2,TRBV12-3/TRBV12-4,few,TRBD1,CASKKGQGDGYTF,TGTGCCAGCAAAAAAGGACAGGGGGATGGCTACACCTTC
TRBJ2-1,TRBV18,-,TRBD2,CASSPRLAGPNEQFF,TGTGCCAGCTCACCCCGGCTAGCGGGGCCCAATGAGCAGTTCTTC
TRBJ2-2,TRBV10-3,few,TRBD1,CAISVRTGVGDTGELFF,TGTGCCATCAGTGTCCGGACAGGGGTTGGGGACACCGGGGAGCTGTTTTTT
TRBJ2-7,TRBV6-2/TRBV6-3,few,-,CASSYRTSQGYEQYF,TGTGCCAGCAGTTACCGGACTTCACAGGGCTACGAGCAGTACTTC
TRBJ2-2,TRBV25-1,-,TRBD1,CASSEPDREFGELFF,TGTGCCAGCAGTGAACCCGACAGGGAATTCGGGGAGCTGTTTTTT
TRBJ1-2,TRBV4-1,many,-,CASSQETNGGYTF,TGCGCCAGCAGCCAAGAAACAAACGGGGGCTACACCTTC
TRBJ2-7,TRBV7-2,many,-,CASSLSQGEQYF,TGTGCCAGCAGCTTATCGCAGGGCGAGCAGTACTTC
TRBJ1-2,TRBV9,-,-,CASSNGPLYGYTF,TGTGCCAGCAGCAACGGGCCTCTCTATGGCTACACCTTC
TRBJ2-1,TRBV4-3,many,-,CASSQELQQIYYEQFF,TGCGCCAGCAGCCAAGAATTGCAGCAGATATACTATGAGCAGTTCTTC
TRBJ2-3,TRBV5-6,many,-,CASGVGTDTQYF,TGTGCCAGCGGGGTGGGCACAGATACGCAGTATTTT
TRBJ2-2,TRBV7-2,many,-,CASSPYIVVANTGELFF,TGTGCCAGCAGCCCCTACATCGTTGTGGCGAACACCGGGGAGCTGTTTTTT
TRBJ1-3,TRBV4-2,few,-,CASSQGPTAGNTIYF,TGTGCCAGCAGCCAAGGTCCGACAGCCGGAAACACCATATATTTT
TRBJ2-3,TRBV12-3/TRBV12-4,few,-,CASSAGSTDTQYF,TGTGCCAGCAGCGCGGGGAGCACAGATACGCAGTATTTT
TRBJ1-2,TRBV12-2,few,-,CASRFSPLPDRNYGYTF,TGTGCAAGTCGCTTTTCCCCCCTCCCGGACAGGAACTATGGCTACACCTTC
TRBJ2-5,TRBV7-2,many,-,CASSLAGTQQETQYF,TGTGCCAGCAGCTTAGCAGGGACGCAACAAGAGACCCAGTACTTC
TRBJ2-5,TRBV4-1,many,TRBD2,CASSLPTSGVFGTQYF,TGCGCCAGCAGCCTCCCGACTAGCGGGGTGTTCGGGACCCAGTACTTC
TRBJ2-7,TRBV4-3,few,TRBD2,CASSQASGGSYEQYF,TGCGCCAGCAGCCAGGCTAGCGGGGGATCGTACGAGCAGTACTTC
TRBJ1-2,TRBV4-3,many,-,CASSHRTAETNYGYTF,TGCGCCAGCAGCCACAGGACAGCGGAAACTAACTATGGCTACACCTTC
TRBJ1-1,TRBV28,-,TRBD1,CASGQGHLSEAFF,TGTGCCAGCGGACAGGGACACCTGTCGGAAGCTTTCTTT
TRBJ2-5,TRBV28,few,-,CASRPADYRVGETQYF,TGTGCCAGCAGACCCGCCGACTATCGTGTAGGGGAGACCCAGTACTTC
TRBJ1-1,TRBV20-1,-,TRBD1,CSARDLQGAYTEAFF,TGCAGTGCTAGAGATCTGCAGGGGGCTTACACTGAAGCTTTCTTT
TRBJ1-6,TRBV20-1,few,-,CSASTRPGNSPLHF,TGCAGTGCTAGTACGAGGCCAGGCAATTCACCCCTCCACTTT
TRBJ2-2,TRBV2,many,TRBD2,CASSVLAGGNTGELFF,TGTGCCAGCAGTGTACTAGCGGGGGGAAACACCGGGGAGCTGTTTTTT
TRBJ1-1,TRBV7-2,-,-,CASSFPVSTRMNTEAFF,TGTGCCAGCAGCTTCCCGGTCTCAACCAGGATGAACACTGAAGCTTTCTTT
TRBJ1-1,TRBV5-1,few,-,CASSLQGPSTEAFF,TGCGCCAGCAGCTTGCAGGGTCCCTCCACTGAAGCTTTCTTT
TRBJ2-7,TRBV5-4,-,-,CASSLAYGIGSYEQYF,TGTGCCAGCAGCTTGGCATACGGCATAGGCTCCTACGAGCAGTACTTC